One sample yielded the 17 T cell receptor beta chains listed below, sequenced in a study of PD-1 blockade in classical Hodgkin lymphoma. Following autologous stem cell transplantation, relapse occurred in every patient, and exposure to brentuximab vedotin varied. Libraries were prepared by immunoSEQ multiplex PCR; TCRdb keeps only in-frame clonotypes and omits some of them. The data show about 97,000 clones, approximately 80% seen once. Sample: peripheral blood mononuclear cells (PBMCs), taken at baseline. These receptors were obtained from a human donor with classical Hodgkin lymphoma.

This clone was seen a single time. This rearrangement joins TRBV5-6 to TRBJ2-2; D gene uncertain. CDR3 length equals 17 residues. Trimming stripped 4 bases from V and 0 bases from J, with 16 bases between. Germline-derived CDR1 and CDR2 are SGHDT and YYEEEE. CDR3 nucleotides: TGTGCCAGCAGCCTCCATACTTCGTCCGCGAACACCGGGGAGCTGTTTTTT. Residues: CASSLHTSSANTGELFF. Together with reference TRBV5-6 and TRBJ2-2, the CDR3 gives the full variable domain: DAGVTQSPTHLIKTRGQQVTLRCSPKSGHDTVSWYQQALGQGPQFIFQYYEEEERQRGNFPDRFSGHQFPNYSSELNVNALLLGDSALYLCASSLHTSSANTGELFFGEGSRLTVL.

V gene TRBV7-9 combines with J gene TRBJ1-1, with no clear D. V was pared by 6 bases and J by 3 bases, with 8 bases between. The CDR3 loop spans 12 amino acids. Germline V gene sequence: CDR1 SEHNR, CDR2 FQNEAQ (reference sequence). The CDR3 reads CASRTGYTEAFF. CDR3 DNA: TGTGCCAGCAGAACGGGGTACACTGAAGCTTTCTTT.

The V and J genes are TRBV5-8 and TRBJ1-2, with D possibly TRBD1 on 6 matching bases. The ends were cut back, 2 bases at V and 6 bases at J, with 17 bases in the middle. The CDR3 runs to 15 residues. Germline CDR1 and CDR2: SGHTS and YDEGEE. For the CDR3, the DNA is TGTGCCAGCAGCTTTACGGGCCAGGGGTATGATGGCTACACCTTC. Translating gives CASSFTGQGYDGYTF.

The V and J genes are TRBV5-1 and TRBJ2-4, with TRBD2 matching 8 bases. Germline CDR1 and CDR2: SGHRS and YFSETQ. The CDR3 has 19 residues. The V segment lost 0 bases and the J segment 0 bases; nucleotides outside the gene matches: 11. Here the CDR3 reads CASSLALGSGVLAKNIQYF. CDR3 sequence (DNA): TGCGCCAGCAGCTTGGCCCTTGGTAGCGGGGTTCTAGCCAAAAACATTCAGTACTTC.

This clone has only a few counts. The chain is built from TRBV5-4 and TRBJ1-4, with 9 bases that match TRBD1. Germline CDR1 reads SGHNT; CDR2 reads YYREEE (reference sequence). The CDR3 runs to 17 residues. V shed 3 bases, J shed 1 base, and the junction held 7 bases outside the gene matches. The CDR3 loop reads CASSSPGQGLTNEKLFF. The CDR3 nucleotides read TGTGCCAGCAGCTCGCCGGGACAGGGATTAACTAATGAAAAACTGTTTTTT. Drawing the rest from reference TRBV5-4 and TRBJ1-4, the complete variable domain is ETGVTQSPTHLIKTRGQQVTLRCSSQSGHNTVSWYQQALGQGPQFIFQYYREEENGRGNFPPRFSGLQFPNYSSELNVNALELDDSALYLCASSSPGQGLTNEKLFFGSGTQLSVL.

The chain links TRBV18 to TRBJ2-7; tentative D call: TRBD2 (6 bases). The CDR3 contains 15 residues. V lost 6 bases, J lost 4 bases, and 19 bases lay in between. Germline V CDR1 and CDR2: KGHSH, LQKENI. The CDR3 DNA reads TGTGCCAGCTCGCCATCTAGCGACCCCGCTTACGAGCAGTACTTC. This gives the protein CASSPSSDPAYEQYF.

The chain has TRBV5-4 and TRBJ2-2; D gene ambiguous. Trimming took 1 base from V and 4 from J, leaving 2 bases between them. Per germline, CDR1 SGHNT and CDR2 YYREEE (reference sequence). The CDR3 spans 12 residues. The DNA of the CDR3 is TGTGCCAGCAGCTTGCTCACCGGGGAGCTGTTTTTT. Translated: CASSLLTGELFF.

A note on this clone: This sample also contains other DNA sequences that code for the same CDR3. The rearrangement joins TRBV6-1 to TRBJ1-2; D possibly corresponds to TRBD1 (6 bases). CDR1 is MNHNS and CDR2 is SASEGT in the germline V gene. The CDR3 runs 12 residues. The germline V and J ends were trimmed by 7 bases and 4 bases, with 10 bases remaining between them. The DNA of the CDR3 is TGTGCCAGCACAGGGGACCTCTATGGCTACACCTTC. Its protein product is CASTGDLYGYTF.

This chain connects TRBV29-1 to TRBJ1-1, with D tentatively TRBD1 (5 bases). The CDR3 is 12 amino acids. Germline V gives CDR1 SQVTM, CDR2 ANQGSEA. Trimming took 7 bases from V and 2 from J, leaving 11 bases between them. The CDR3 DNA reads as TGCAGCGGCGGGACGGCAAACACTGAAGCTTTCTTT. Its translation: CSGGTANTEAFF.

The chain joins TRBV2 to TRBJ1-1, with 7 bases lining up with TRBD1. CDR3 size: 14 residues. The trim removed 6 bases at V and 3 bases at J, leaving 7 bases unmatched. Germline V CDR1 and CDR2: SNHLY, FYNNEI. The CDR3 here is CASSRDSEDTEAFF. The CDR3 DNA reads TGTGCCAGCAGCCGGGACAGTGAAGACACTGAAGCTTTCTTT.

The CDR3: CASSLMVANTEAFF. DNA for the CDR3: TGTGCCAGCAGTTTAATGGTGGCCAACACTGAAGCTTTCTTT. J is TRBJ1-1 and V is TRBV27; D is uncertain. The V end was cut by 2 bases, the J end by 2 bases, with 9 bases between. This CDR3 contains 14 residues. Germline loops: CDR1 MNHEY, CDR2 SMNVEV (reference sequence).

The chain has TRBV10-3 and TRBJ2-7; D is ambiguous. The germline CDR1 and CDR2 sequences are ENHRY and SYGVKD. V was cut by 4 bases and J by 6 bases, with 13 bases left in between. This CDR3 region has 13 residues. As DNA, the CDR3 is TGTGCCATCAGTGCCACCGACCTGGTCGAGCAGTACTTC. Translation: CAISATDLVEQYF.

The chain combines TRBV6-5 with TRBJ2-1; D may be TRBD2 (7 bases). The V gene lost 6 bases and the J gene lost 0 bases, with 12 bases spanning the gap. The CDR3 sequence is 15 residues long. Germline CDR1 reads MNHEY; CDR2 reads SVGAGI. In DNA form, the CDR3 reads TGTGCCAGCAGCTCGGGGGGCCTCTCCTACAATGAGCAGTTCTTC. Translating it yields CASSSGGLSYNEQFF.

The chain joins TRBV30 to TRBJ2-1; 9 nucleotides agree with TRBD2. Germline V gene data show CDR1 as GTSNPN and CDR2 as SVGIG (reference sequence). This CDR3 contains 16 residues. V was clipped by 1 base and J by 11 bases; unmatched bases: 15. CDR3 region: CAWSAPWDTLAGKQFF. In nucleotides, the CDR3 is TGTGCCTGGAGTGCACCATGGGACACCCTAGCGGGGAAGCAGTTCTTC.

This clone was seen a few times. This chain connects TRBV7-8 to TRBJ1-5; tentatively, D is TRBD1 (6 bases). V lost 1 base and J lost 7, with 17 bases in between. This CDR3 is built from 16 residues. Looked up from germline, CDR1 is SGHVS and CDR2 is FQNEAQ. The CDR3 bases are TGTGCCAGCAGCTTAGTGCGGGGGGCGAGAAGGCAGCCCCAGCATTTT. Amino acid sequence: CASSLVRGARRQPQHF.

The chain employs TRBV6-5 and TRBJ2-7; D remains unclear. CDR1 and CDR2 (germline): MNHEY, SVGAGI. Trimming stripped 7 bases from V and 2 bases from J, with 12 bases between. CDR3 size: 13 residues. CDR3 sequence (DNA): TGTGCCAGCATAGCAGAGACGACCTACGAGCAGTACTTC. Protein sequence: CASIAETTYEQYF.

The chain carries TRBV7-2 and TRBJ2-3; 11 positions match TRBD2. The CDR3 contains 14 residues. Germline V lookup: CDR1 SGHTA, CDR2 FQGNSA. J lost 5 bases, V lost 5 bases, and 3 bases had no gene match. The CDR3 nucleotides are TGTGCCAGCAGCCCAGGACTAGCGGGAGATACGCAGTATTTT. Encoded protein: CASSPGLAGDTQYF.